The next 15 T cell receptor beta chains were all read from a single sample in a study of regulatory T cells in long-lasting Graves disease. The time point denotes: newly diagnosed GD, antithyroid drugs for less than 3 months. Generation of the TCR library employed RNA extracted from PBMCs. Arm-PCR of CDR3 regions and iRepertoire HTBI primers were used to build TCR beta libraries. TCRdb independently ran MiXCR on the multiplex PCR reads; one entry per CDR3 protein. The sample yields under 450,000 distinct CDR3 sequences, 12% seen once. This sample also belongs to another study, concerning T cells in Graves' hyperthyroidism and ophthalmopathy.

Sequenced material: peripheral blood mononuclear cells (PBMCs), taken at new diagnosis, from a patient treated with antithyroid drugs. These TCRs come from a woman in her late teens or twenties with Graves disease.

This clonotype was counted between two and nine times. The CDR3 sequence: CASSQSPETDTQYF. CDR3 coding DNA: TGCGCCAGCAGCCAGAGTCCAGAGACAGATACGCAGTATTTT. This chain connects TRBV4-1 to TRBJ2-3; D not resolved. V shed 3 bases and J shed 3 bases, with 10 bases lying between them. The CDR3 totals 14 residues. The germline V gene has CDR1 MGHRA and CDR2 YSYEKL.

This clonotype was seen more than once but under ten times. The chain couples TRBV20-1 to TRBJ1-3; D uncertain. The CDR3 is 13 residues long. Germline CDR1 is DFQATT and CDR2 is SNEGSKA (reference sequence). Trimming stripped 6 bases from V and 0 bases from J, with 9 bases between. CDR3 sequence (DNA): TGCAGTGCGGACGGGTCCTCTGGAAACACCATATATTTT. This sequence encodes CSADGSSGNTIYF.

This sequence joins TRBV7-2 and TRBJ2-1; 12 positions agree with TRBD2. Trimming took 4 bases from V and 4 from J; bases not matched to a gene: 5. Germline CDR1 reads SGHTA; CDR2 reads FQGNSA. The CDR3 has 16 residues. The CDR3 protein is CASSSRLAGVYNEQFF. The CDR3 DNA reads TGTGCCAGCAGCTCTAGACTAGCGGGGGTATACAATGAGCAGTTCTTC. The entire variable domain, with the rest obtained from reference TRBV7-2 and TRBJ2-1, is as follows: GAGVSQSPSNKVTEKGKDVELRCDPISGHTALYWYRQSLGQGLEFLIYFQGNSAPDKSGLPSDRFSAERTGGSVSTLTIQRTQQEDSAVYLCASSSRLAGVYNEQFFGPGTRLTVL.

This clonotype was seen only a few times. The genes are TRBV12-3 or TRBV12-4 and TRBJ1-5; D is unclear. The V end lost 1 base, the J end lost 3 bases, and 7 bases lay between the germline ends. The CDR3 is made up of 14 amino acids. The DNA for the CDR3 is TGTGCCAGCAGTTTAGTTCCAGTCAATCAGCCCCAGCATTTT. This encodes CASSLVPVNQPQHF.

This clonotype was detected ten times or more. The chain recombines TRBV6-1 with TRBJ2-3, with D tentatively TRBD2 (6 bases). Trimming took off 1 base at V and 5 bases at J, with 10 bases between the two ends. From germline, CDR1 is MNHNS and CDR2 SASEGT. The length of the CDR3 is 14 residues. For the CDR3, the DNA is TGTGCCAGCAGTGAAGGGGGGGTCCTAGATACGCAGTATTTT. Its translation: CASSEGGVLDTQYF.

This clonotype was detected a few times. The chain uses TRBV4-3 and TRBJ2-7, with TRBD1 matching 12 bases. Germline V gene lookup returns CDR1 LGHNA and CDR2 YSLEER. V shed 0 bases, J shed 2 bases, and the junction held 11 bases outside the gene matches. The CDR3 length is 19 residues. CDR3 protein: CASSQDWDRGLSGTYEQYF. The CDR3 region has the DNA TGCGCCAGCAGCCAAGATTGGGACAGGGGGCTATCCGGGACCTACGAGCAGTACTTC.

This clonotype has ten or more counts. The DNA of the CDR3 is TGTGCCAGCAGTTACTATCGGGACCTGAACACTGAAGCTTTCTTT. Translated: CASSYYRDLNTEAFF. The V gene is TRBV6-5, the J gene TRBJ1-1; weak D call: TRBD1 (5 bases). V gave up 1 base and J gave up 0 bases, with 9 bases separating them. The CDR3 covers 15 residues. Germline V lookup: CDR1 MNHEY, CDR2 SVGAGI.

CDR3 nucleotides: TGCAGTGCTAGAGACGAGCTTGAGACCCAGTACTTC. The encoded protein is CSARDELETQYF. The rearrangement uses TRBV20-1 and TRBJ2-5; unclear D gene. The length of the CDR3 is 12 residues. In germline, CDR1 is DFQATT, CDR2 SNEGSKA (reference sequence). Between the trimmed V and J ends, which lost 0 bases and 5 bases, there was a span of 7 bases.

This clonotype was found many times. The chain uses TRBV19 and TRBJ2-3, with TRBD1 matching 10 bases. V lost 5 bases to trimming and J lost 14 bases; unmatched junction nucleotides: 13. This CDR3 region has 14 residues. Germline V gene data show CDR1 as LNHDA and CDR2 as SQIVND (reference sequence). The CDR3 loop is CASSSAGTGDRRYF. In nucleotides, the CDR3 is TGTGCCAGTAGTTCAGCCGGGACAGGGGACAGGAGGTATTTT.

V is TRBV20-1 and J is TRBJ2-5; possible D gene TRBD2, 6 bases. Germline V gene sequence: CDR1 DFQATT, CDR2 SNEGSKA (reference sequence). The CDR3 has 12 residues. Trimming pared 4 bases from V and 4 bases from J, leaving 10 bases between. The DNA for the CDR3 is TGCAGTGCTAATCCGGGACTAGAGACCCAGTACTTC. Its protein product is CSANPGLETQYF.

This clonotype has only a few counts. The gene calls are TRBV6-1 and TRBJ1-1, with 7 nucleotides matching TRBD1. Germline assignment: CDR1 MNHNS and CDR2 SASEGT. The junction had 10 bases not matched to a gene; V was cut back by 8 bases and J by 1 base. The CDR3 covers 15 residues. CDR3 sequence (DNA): TGTGCCAGCGGGCTTGGACAGGATAAGAACACTGAAGCTTTCTTT. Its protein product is CASGLGQDKNTEAFF.

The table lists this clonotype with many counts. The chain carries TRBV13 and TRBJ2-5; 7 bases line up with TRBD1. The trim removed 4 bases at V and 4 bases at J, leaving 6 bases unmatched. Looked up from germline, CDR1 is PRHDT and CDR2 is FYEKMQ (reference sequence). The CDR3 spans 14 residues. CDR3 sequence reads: CASSSQGVRETQYF. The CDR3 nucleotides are TGTGCCAGCAGCTCCCAGGGGGTACGAGAGACCCAGTACTTC.

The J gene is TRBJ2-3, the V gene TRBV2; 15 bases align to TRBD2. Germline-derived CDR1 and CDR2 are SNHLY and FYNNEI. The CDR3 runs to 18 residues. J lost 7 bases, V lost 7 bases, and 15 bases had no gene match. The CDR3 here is CASTEAGLAGGPGNTQYF. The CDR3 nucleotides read TGTGCCAGCACAGAGGCGGGACTAGCGGGAGGACCGGGAAATACGCAGTATTTT.

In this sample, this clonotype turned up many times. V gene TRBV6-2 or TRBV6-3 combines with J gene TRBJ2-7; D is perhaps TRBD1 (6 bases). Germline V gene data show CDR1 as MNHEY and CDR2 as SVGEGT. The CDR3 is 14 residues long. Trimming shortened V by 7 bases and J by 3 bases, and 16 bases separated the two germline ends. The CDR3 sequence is CASKPGHPNYEQYF. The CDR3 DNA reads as TGTGCCAGCAAACCGGGACATCCTAACTACGAGCAGTACTTC.

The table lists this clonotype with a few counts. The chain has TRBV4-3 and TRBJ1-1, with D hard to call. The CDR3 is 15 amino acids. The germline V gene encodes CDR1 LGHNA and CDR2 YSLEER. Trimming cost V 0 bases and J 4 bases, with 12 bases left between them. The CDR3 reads CASSQEITGSTEAFF. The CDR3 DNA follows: TGCGCCAGCAGCCAAGAAATCACCGGGAGCACTGAAGCTTTCTTT.